Below, 31 T cell receptor beta chains from the same sample are listed, as sequenced in a study of cytomegalovirus exposure and HLA in healthy donors. The PCR was carried out with 60 Vbeta primers and 13 Jbeta primers. Sequencing used immunoSEQ multiplex PCR; TCRdb keeps in-frame clones, though not all of them. The table lists around 120,000 clones, about 80% of them singletons. Sequenced sample: PBMCs. These TCRs come from a woman in her forties in good health and CMV-seropositive.

This clone was observed once. The V gene is TRBV6-5, the J gene TRBJ2-5, with D tentatively TRBD2 (6 bases). TRBJ2-7 explains the end of the DNA better; the J call may be wrong. The germline V gene has CDR1 MNHEY and CDR2 SVGAGI. The CDR3 length is 16 residues. The CDR3 DNA reads as TGTGCCAGCAGTTACTCGAGTTTAGCGGCTACATACGAGCAGTACTTC. Translated, it gives CASSYSSLAATYEQYF.

The chain uses TRBV11-1 and TRBJ2-3; 9 bases are a match to TRBD2. CDR1 and CDR2 from the germline V gene are SGHAT and FQDESV (reference sequence). V was clipped by 1 base and J by 1 base; unmatched bases: 3. This CDR3 comprises 16 residues. The CDR3 sequence: CASSLVLAGGTDTQYF. CDR3 DNA: TGTGCCAGCAGCTTAGTGTTAGCGGGGGGCACAGATACGCAGTATTTT.

The sample holds a few counts of this clone. The rearrangement links TRBV9 to TRBJ2-5; D is possibly TRBD1 (6 bases). CDR1 SGDLS and CDR2 YYNGEE come from the germline V gene. Trimming left V 0 bases short and J 5 bases short, with 20 bases between. The CDR3 contains 17 residues. In nucleotides, the CDR3 is TGTGCCAGCAGCGTAGGAAATTCTAGGGGGAAAAGGGAGACCCAGTACTTC. Amino acid sequence: CASSVGNSRGKRETQYF.

The genes are TRBV29-1 and TRBJ1-2, with D maybe TRBD1 (6 bases). This CDR3 is built from 13 residues. Trimming took 7 bases from V and 4 from J, leaving 16 bases between them. CDR1 is SQVTM and CDR2 is ANQGSEA in the germline V gene. The CDR3 region has the DNA TGCAGCGGTACCATTACAGGGCCCTATGGCTACACCTTC. Encoded protein: CSGTITGPYGYTF.

The gene calls are TRBV7-3 and TRBJ1-2, with unresolved D. CDR1 is SGHTA and CDR2 is FQGTGA in the germline V gene. This CDR3 spans 11 amino acids. For the CDR3, the DNA is TGTGCTTACGAGGCCAAATATGGCTACACCTTC. It encodes CAYEAKYGYTF.

The chain is built from TRBV4-1 and TRBJ1-6, with TRBD1 matching over 7 bases. Germline V gene sequence: CDR1 MGHRA, CDR2 YSYEKL. V lost 2 bases, J lost 8 bases, and 9 bases stayed unmatched. CDR3 length equals 16 residues. The CDR3 loop reads CASSQSDRVYDSPLHF. The DNA of the CDR3 is TGCGCCAGCAGCCAAAGTGACAGGGTATACGATTCACCCCTCCACTTT.

This clone has more than one count but fewer than ten. The chain has TRBV5-1 and TRBJ2-1; TRBD2 agrees at 13 bases. This CDR3 contains 16 residues. The V and J ends lost 0 bases and 8 bases, in that order; junction bases with no gene match: 5. Germline values: CDR1 SGHRS, CDR2 YFSETQ. The CDR3: CASSLGGLAGAHEQFF. CDR3 sequence (DNA): TGCGCCAGCAGCTTGGGTGGACTAGCGGGAGCTCATGAGCAGTTCTTC.

The V gene is TRBV5-1, the J gene TRBJ2-1; perhaps TRBD1 as D (6 bases). V was pared by 4 bases and J by 0 bases, with 14 bases between. Germline CDR1 reads SGHRS; CDR2 reads YFSETQ. CDR3 size: 16 residues. The CDR3, as DNA: TGCGCCAGCAGCCCGGGGACAAGGAGCTCCTACAATGAGCAGTTCTTC. Its translation: CASSPGTRSSYNEQFF.

The chain carries TRBV10-1 and TRBJ2-7; tentative D call: TRBD2 (5 bases). The germline V and J ends were trimmed by 2 bases and 6 bases, with 11 bases remaining between them. Germline V gene lookup returns CDR1 WNHNN and CDR2 SYGVQD (reference sequence). The CDR3 covers 13 residues. CDR3 nucleotide sequence: TGCGCCAGCAGTGAGAGGGTGGGGAGCGAGCAGTACTTC. Amino acid sequence: CASSERVGSEQYF.

The chain carries TRBV5-1 and TRBJ1-2; 7 nucleotides match TRBD1. V trimming: 0 bases; J trimming: 3 bases; junction bases outside the gene matches: 5. This CDR3 comprises 15 residues. The V gene's germline CDR1 is SGHRS and CDR2 YFSETQ. CDR3 nucleotides: TGCGCCAGCAGCTTGGTACAGGGGCTTGACTATGGCTACACCTTC. Its translation is CASSLVQGLDYGYTF.

This chain connects TRBV6-4 to TRBJ2-2, with 8 bases fitting TRBD2. This CDR3 is built from 16 residues. Germline V lookup: CDR1 MRHNA, CDR2 SNTAGT. After removal of 0 bases from V and 7 bases from J, the junction contained 7 bases not matched to a gene. The DNA for the CDR3 is TGTGCCAGCAGTGACTCGTCGGGAGGGCATATCGGGGAGCTGTTTTTT. This sequence encodes CASSDSSGGHIGELFF.

V usage is TRBV9 and J usage is TRBJ2-1; 8 nucleotides line up with TRBD1. Germline V CDR1 and CDR2: SGDLS, YYNGEE. There are 15 residues in the CDR3. V was clipped by 3 bases and J by 11 bases; unmatched bases: 13. This CDR3 reads CASSGYQGALEKQFF. In nucleotides, the CDR3 is TGTGCCAGCAGCGGCTATCAGGGGGCGCTTGAGAAGCAGTTCTTC.

Only a few counts were recorded for this clone. The rearrangement joins TRBV30 to TRBJ1-5; 9 bases align to TRBD1. J was trimmed by 1 base and V by 5 bases; bases with no gene match: 3. Germline loops: CDR1 GTSNPN, CDR2 SVGIG (reference sequence). The CDR3 spans 14 residues. The CDR3 DNA is TGTGCCTGGGAAGGACAGGGGAGCAATCAGCCCCAGCATTTT. Translating it yields CAWEGQGSNQPQHF.

This clone appeared once. The V and J genes are TRBV29-1 and TRBJ2-5; D might be TRBD2 (5 bases). The CDR3 runs 12 residues. V lost 8 bases and J 1 base, leaving 11 bases between the germline ends. CDR1 and CDR2 from the germline V gene are SQVTM and ANQGSEA. CDR3 amino acids: CSHMTTQETQYF. CDR3 coding DNA: TGCAGCCATATGACTACCCAAGAGACCCAGTACTTC.

The gene calls are TRBV4-2 and TRBJ1-2; tentatively, D is TRBD1 (6 bases). V lost 0 bases, J lost 6 bases, and 11 bases lay in between. CDR1 is LGHNA and CDR2 is YNFKEQ in the germline V gene. This CDR3 region has 14 residues. This chain's CDR3 is CASSQDGQTDGYTF. CDR3 nucleotide sequence: TGTGCCAGCAGCCAAGACGGACAGACCGATGGCTACACCTTC.

The V gene is TRBV6-1, the J gene TRBJ2-3, with TRBD1 matching over 7 bases. The CDR3 has 14 amino acids. The V gene's germline CDR1 is MNHNS and CDR2 SASEGT. Trimming removed 8 bases from V and 0 bases from J; junction bases left unmatched: 5. DNA for the CDR3: TGTGCCAGCTTGACAGGGACGAGCACAGATACGCAGTATTTT. Encoded protein: CASLTGTSTDTQYF.

Worth noting for this clone: Its ends do not fully match the called genes, so a read error is possible. Other DNA variants within this sample encode the same CDR3. The chain carries TRBV30 and TRBJ1-6; 8 positions match TRBD1. The CDR3 runs 15 residues. Germline-derived CDR1 and CDR2 are GTSNPN and SVGIG (reference sequence). The CDR3 sequence is CAWSPRTGRNSPLHF. The CDR3 DNA reads as TGTGCCTGGAGCCCCCGGACAGGGAGGAATTCCCCCCTCCACTTT. Full variable domain (rest looked up from reference TRBV30 and TRBJ1-6): SQTIHQWPATLVQPVGSPLSLECTVEGTSNPNLYWYRQAAGRGLQLLFYSVGIGQISSEVPQNLSASRPQDRQFILSSKKLLLSDSGFYLCAWSPRTGRNSPLHFGNGTRLTVT.

This clone was counted a few times. The chain employs TRBV9 and TRBJ1-2, with D perhaps TRBD1 (6 bases). V lost 5 bases and J lost 3, with 11 bases in between. The CDR3 consists of 13 residues. Germline V gene lookup returns CDR1 SGDLS and CDR2 YYNGEE. CDR3 coding DNA: TGTGCCAGCAGAAGGGACACCCACTATGGCTACACCTTC. This gives the protein CASRRDTHYGYTF. Supplemented by reference TRBV9 and TRBJ1-2, the full variable domain reads DSGVTQTPKHLITATGQRVTLRCSPRSGDLSVYWYQQSLDQGLQFLIQYYNGEERAKGNILERFSAQQFPDLHSELNLSSLELGDSALYFCASRRDTHYGYTFGSGTRLTVV.

The chain recombines TRBV7-2 with TRBJ1-3; tentatively, D is TRBD1 (5 bases). The V end was cut by 3 bases, the J end by 0 bases, with 6 bases between. Germline V lookup: CDR1 SGHTA, CDR2 FQGNSA. The CDR3 covers 14 residues. Written as DNA, the CDR3 is TGTGCCAGCAGCTTGACAGCCTCTGGAAACACCATATATTTT. Amino acids: CASSLTASGNTIYF.

The CDR3 DNA sequence: TGTGCCAGCAGTTTAACCCCGGGTAGGTTGAGGAATGAGCAGTTCTTC. It encodes CASSLTPGRLRNEQFF. The chain recombines TRBV27 with TRBJ2-1, with D hard to call. CDR3 size: 16 residues. CDR1 and CDR2 from the germline V gene are MNHEY and SMNVEV (reference sequence). V lost 2 bases, J lost 7 bases, and 18 bases lay in between.

The chain joins TRBV5-1 to TRBJ2-7; D possibly corresponds to TRBD2 (5 bases). Germline loops: CDR1 SGHRS, CDR2 YFSETQ. The V gene lost 0 bases and the J gene lost 3 bases, with 10 bases spanning the gap. This CDR3 is 14 amino acids long. Here the CDR3 reads CASSLGTGFYEQYF. CDR3 DNA sequence: TGCGCCAGCAGCTTGGGTACGGGATTCTACGAGCAGTACTTC. Variable domain in full (rest from reference TRBV5-1 and TRBJ2-7): KAGVTQTPRYLIKTRGQQVTLSCSPISGHRSVSWYQQTPGQGLQFLFEYFSETQRNKGNFPGRFSGRQFSNSRSEMNVSTLELGDSALYLCASSLGTGFYEQYFGPGTRLTVT.

The chain carries TRBV10-3 and TRBJ1-1; D uncertain. The length of the CDR3 is 14 residues. V lost 0 bases, J lost 3 bases, and 8 bases lay in between. Germline CDR1 and CDR2: ENHRY and SYGVKD. The CDR3 nucleotides read TGTGCCATCAGTGAGTCCGGTATCGACACTGAAGCTTTCTTT. This sequence encodes CAISESGIDTEAFF.

The rearrangement links TRBV19 to TRBJ1-1; weak D call: TRBD1 (5 bases). V was cut by 4 bases and J by 0 bases, with 12 bases left in between. The CDR3 sequence is 15 residues long. Germline CDR1 and CDR2: LNHDA and SQIVND (reference sequence). CDR3 amino acids: CASSRRGGVNTEAFF. The CDR3 bases are TGTGCCAGTAGTAGAAGGGGTGGGGTGAACACTGAAGCTTTCTTT.

This clone occurred once. The chain combines TRBV7-9 with TRBJ2-1; 9 bases are shared with TRBD1. Losses at the gene ends were 5 bases for V and 9 bases for J; bases not matched to a gene: 8. CDR1 is SEHNR and CDR2 is FQNEAQ in the germline V gene (reference sequence). This CDR3 contains 14 residues. CDR3 nucleotides: TGTGCCAGCAGCCGATGGGACAGGGTGAGTGAGCAGTTCTTC. This sequence encodes CASSRWDRVSEQFF.

This chain links TRBV6-5 with TRBJ1-2; TRBD1 matches at 11 bases. V was clipped by 5 bases and J by 6 bases; unmatched bases: 5. This CDR3 comprises 14 residues. In germline, CDR1 is MNHEY, CDR2 SVGAGI. CDR3 protein: CASSVRTGGDGYTF. CDR3 nucleotide sequence: TGTGCCAGCAGTGTACGGACAGGGGGCGATGGCTACACCTTC.

V gene TRBV19 combines with J gene TRBJ1-5; tentative D call: TRBD1 (6 bases). Germline V gene sequence: CDR1 LNHDA, CDR2 SQIVND (reference sequence). CDR3 size: 16 residues. V lost 7 bases to trimming and J lost 6 bases, with 22 bases between them. CDR3 in DNA: TGTGCCAGTACCATCATTGGGGGGGGCAGGAGTCAGCCCCAGCATTTT. Protein sequence: CASTIIGGGRSQPQHF.

The rearrangement links TRBV5-1 to TRBJ2-5, with TRBD2 matching 10 bases. The V gene end was trimmed by 0 bases and the J gene end by 5 bases; junction bases not matched to a gene: 16. Germline CDR1 is SGHRS and CDR2 is YFSETQ. CDR3 length: 19 residues. This chain's CDR3 is CASSLGSGTTSGVRETQYF. In DNA form, the CDR3 reads TGCGCCAGCAGCTTGGGTTCGGGGACCACTAGCGGGGTTCGGGAGACCCAGTACTTC. The variable domain in full, with the rest retrieved from reference TRBV5-1 and TRBJ2-5, is KAGVTQTPRYLIKTRGQQVTLSCSPISGHRSVSWYQQTPGQGLQFLFEYFSETQRNKGNFPGRFSGRQFSNSRSEMNVSTLELGDSALYLCASSLGSGTTSGVRETQYFGPGTRLLVL.

This rearrangement joins TRBV5-4 to TRBJ1-2, with a weak D call TRBD1 (6 bases). The CDR3 length is 16 residues. The germline CDR1 and CDR2 sequences are SGHNT and YYREEE (reference sequence). V was clipped by 0 bases and J by 2 bases, with 14 bases between them. The DNA of the CDR3 is TGTGCCAGCAGCTTGGGGGGGCAGGCCGCCAACTATGGCTACACCTTC. This encodes CASSLGGQAANYGYTF.

This chain connects TRBV7-9 to TRBJ2-7; 9 bases fit TRBD1. The germline CDR1 and CDR2 sequences are SEHNR and FQNEAQ (reference sequence). The CDR3 totals 15 residues. With V trimmed by 5 bases and J by 3 bases, 8 bases remained unmatched. CDR3 coding DNA: TGTGCCAGCAGCAAAAGACAGGGGGGGATCTACGAGCAGTACTTC. Residues: CASSKRQGGIYEQYF. The complete variable domain, with remaining parts taken from reference TRBV7-9 and TRBJ2-7, reads DTGVSQNPRHKITKRGQNVTFRCDPISEHNRLYWYRQTLGQGPEFLTYFQNEAQLEKSRLLSDRFSAERPKGSFSTLEIQRTEQGDSAMYLCASSKRQGGIYEQYFGPGTRLTVT.

The rearrangement links TRBV11-2 to TRBJ2-5; D is undetermined. Trimming took 5 bases from V and 4 from J, leaving 5 bases between them. CDR3 length: 11 amino acids. Germline V CDR1 and CDR2: SGHAT, FQNNGV. The CDR3 sequence is CASSPRETQYF. The CDR3 nucleotides are TGTGCCAGCAGCCCCAGAGAGACCCAGTACTTC. Together with reference TRBV11-2 and TRBJ2-5, the CDR3 gives the full variable domain: EAGVAQSPRYKIIEKRQSVAFWCNPISGHATLYWYQQILGQGPKLLIQFQNNGVVDDSQLPKDRFSAERLKGVDSTLKIQPAKLEDSAVYLCASSPRETQYFGPGTRLLVL.

The rearrangement links TRBV2 to TRBJ1-1, with TRBD1 as a possible D gene (6 bases). Germline V CDR1 and CDR2: SNHLY, FYNNEI. V dropped 8 bases and J dropped 6 bases, with 10 bases sitting between them. The CDR3 has 11 amino acids. CDR3 loop: CASGWTAEAFF. In nucleotides, the CDR3 is TGTGCCAGCGGGTGGACAGCTGAAGCTTTCTTT. The variable domain in full, with the rest retrieved from reference TRBV2 and TRBJ1-1, is EPEVTQTPSHQVTQMGQEVILRCVPISNHLYFYWYRQILGQKVEFLVSFYNNEISEKSEIFDDQFSVERPDGSNFTLKIRSTKLEDSAMYFCASGWTAEAFFGQGTRLTVV.